This entry is about one T cell receptor beta chain. Its antigen is not known. The method was immunoSEQ multiplex PCR; TCRdb's version includes in-frame clones alone and lacks a portion of them. The sample carries around 120,000 clones, 70% to 90% recorded once. The data derive from a study of T cell responses to AZD1222 COVID-19 vaccine. Overall study findings and caveats: Clonal diversity was possibly underestimated, and the donors were mostly white British, with more females.

Trimming pared 6 bases from V and 4 bases from J, leaving 12 bases between. The CDR3 totals 12 residues. Germline CDR1 SQVTM, CDR2 ANQGSEA. The chain combines TRBV29-1 with TRBJ1-2; D perhaps matches TRBD1 (6 bases). The source of this sequence is an adult in good health. The sequences come from peripheral blood, collected on day 0 of AZD1222 vaccination. The CDR3 region has the DNA TGCAGCGTCGAGGGGGGGCCCTATGGCTACACCTTC. Protein: CSVEGGPYGYTF.